Reported below is one TCR beta chain. Its target is not known. Per germline, CDR1 MDHEN and CDR2 SYDVKM. This CDR3 region has 14 residues. V gave up 3 bases and J gave up 10 bases, with 13 bases separating them. Investigators merged groups given second doses at roughly 4 or roughly 12 weeks. The sample is drawn from a study of T cell responses to AZD1222 COVID-19 vaccine. Notes on the study in general: Baseline seropositivity occurred in only a handful of AZD1222 recipients. There were repertoire samples only from the period after the peak T cell response.

TCRdb's copy holds only in-frame clones and misses some; the assay was immunoSEQ multiplex PCR. The table lists about 140,000 clones, around 90% of them singletons, with approximately 4% in the top ten. V and J are TRBV28 and TRBJ1-6; D gene ambiguous. Source: peripheral blood, taken 28 days after the second AZD1222 dose. This clonotype was obtained from an adult who received the AZD1222 COVID-19 vaccine. CDR3 in amino acids: CASSFLGSDSPLHF. CDR3 bases: TGTGCCAGCAGTTTTTTGGGCTCCGACTCACCCCTCCACTTT.